Presented here are 32 T cell receptor beta chains from one specimen sequenced in a study of cytomegalovirus exposure and HLA in healthy donors. Data came from immunoSEQ multiplex PCR; TCRdb stores just in-frame clones and leaves some out. The profile covers under 200,000 clones, with 80% to 90% appearing a single time and approximately 5% taken by the ten largest. The sequenced material came from PBMCs. The receptor set was obtained from a woman in her twenties or thirties in good health and CMV-seronegative.

The gene calls are TRBV6-6 and TRBJ2-5; D is undetermined. The CDR3 covers 12 residues. Germline V gives CDR1 MNHNY, CDR2 SVGAGI (reference sequence). Trimming pared 2 bases from V and 5 bases from J, leaving 6 bases between. CDR3: CASSYPAETQYF. The CDR3, as DNA: TGTGCCAGCAGTTACCCGGCCGAGACCCAGTACTTC.

The chain links TRBV5-4 to TRBJ2-5; D is unclear. The CDR3 is 12 residues long. Trimming took off 3 bases at V and 5 bases at J, with 8 bases between the two ends. Per germline, CDR1 SGHNT and CDR2 YYREEE (reference sequence). The CDR3 protein is CASSSGDETQYF. The DNA for the CDR3 is TGTGCCAGCAGCTCCGGAGATGAGACCCAGTACTTC.

The chain is built from TRBV28 and TRBJ2-7; 7 bases align to TRBD1. Germline assignment: CDR1 MDHEN and CDR2 SYDVKM. This CDR3 spans 15 amino acids. V shed 8 bases, J shed 0 bases, and the junction held 10 bases outside the gene matches. The CDR3 coding sequence is TGTGCCAGCTCCCGGGACAGCAGAGCCTCCTACGAGCAGTACTTC. This sequence encodes CASSRDSRASYEQYF.

The chain is built from TRBV4-3 and TRBJ2-7; D unclear. With 1 base removed from V and 1 base from J, the gap between germline ends came to 11 bases. CDR3 length: 15 amino acids. The germline V gene has CDR1 LGHNA and CDR2 YSLEER. The CDR3 region has the DNA TGCGCCAGCAGCCAAGGATTAGACTGGTCCTACGAGCAGTACTTC. Protein product: CASSQGLDWSYEQYF.

This clone was seen once. The gene calls are TRBV4-3 and TRBJ2-5; tentatively, D is TRBD2 (7 bases). The V and J ends lost 6 bases and 1 base respectively, with 18 bases between them. The germline CDR1 and CDR2 sequences are LGHNA and YSLEER. This CDR3 has 16 amino acids. The CDR3 nucleotides read TGCGCCAGCAGTCTGGGGGCGGGGGCGGTCCAAGAGACCCAGTACTTC. Residues: CASSLGAGAVQETQYF.

V is TRBV5-4 and J is TRBJ1-4; 7 nucleotides match TRBD1. The germline CDR1 and CDR2 sequences are SGHNT and YYREEE (reference sequence). After removal of 2 bases from V and 3 bases from J, the junction contained 4 bases not matched to a gene. This CDR3 is 15 amino acids long. The CDR3 region is CASSFGGTANEKLFF. CDR3 sequence (DNA): TGTGCCAGCAGCTTTGGCGGGACAGCTAATGAAAAACTGTTTTTT.

The chain joins TRBV5-1 to TRBJ1-1, with 7 bases aligning to TRBD1. V shed 3 bases and J 5 bases; nucleotides not matched to a gene: 1. The CDR3 is made up of 12 amino acids. Germline V gives CDR1 SGHRS, CDR2 YFSETQ. Here the CDR3 reads CASSSTGTEAFF. CDR3 nucleotides: TGCGCCAGCAGCTCGACAGGGACTGAAGCTTTCTTT.

The CDR3 DNA follows: TGTGCCAGCAGCTTAGATCGCAGGGCGCCTGAAGCTTTCTTT. Translated, it gives CASSLDRRAPEAFF. This sequence joins TRBV11-2 and TRBJ1-1; possibly TRBD1 for D (5 bases). The germline gives CDR1 SGHAT, CDR2 FQNNGV. The CDR3 consists of 14 residues. V was pared by 0 bases and J by 6 bases, with 11 bases between. Full variable domain (remainder filled in from reference TRBV11-2 and TRBJ1-1): EAGVAQSPRYKIIEKRQSVAFWCNPISGHATLYWYQQILGQGPKLLIQFQNNGVVDDSQLPKDRFSAERLKGVDSTLKIQPAKLEDSAVYLCASSLDRRAPEAFFGQGTRLTVV.

This chain joins TRBV11-1 and TRBJ2-1, with 13 positions matching TRBD2. With V trimmed by 3 bases and J by 7 bases, 6 bases remained unmatched. The CDR3 has 16 residues. Germline lookup yields CDR1 SGHAT and CDR2 FQDESV (reference sequence). CDR3 DNA: TGTGCCAGCAGCTTGACTAGCGGGAGGTTTGTAAATGAGCAGTTCTTC. This sequence encodes CASSLTSGRFVNEQFF.

The V gene is TRBV7-2, the J gene TRBJ1-1; no firm D call. The germline CDR1 and CDR2 sequences are SGHTA and FQGNSA. The CDR3 runs 13 residues. V was cut by 4 bases and J by 4 bases, with 10 bases left in between. DNA for the CDR3: TGTGCCAGCAGCTCCCAACCTGTCACTGAAGCTTTCTTT. This codes for CASSSQPVTEAFF.

The chain recombines TRBV19 with TRBJ1-1; no reliable D call. The CDR3 has 14 residues. V lost 1 base, J lost 1 base, and 7 bases lay in between. CDR1 and CDR2 from the germline V gene are LNHDA and SQIVND (reference sequence). CDR3 sequence reads: CASSIARRNTEAFF. Written as DNA, the CDR3 is TGTGCCAGTAGTATAGCACGGAGGAACACTGAAGCTTTCTTT. The complete variable domain, with remaining parts taken from reference TRBV19 and TRBJ1-1, reads DGGITQSPKYLFRKEGQNVTLSCEQNLNHDAMYWYRQDPGQGLRLIYYSQIVNDFQKGDIAEGYSVSREKKESFPLTVTSAQKNPTAFYLCASSIARRNTEAFFGQGTRLTVV.

V usage is TRBV5-1 and J usage is TRBJ1-1; TRBD1 matches at 7 bases. The CDR3 extends over 13 amino acids. Looked up from germline, CDR1 is SGHRS and CDR2 is YFSETQ. The J segment lost 4 bases and the V segment lost 6 bases, leaving 6 bases of the junction unmatched. In nucleotides, the CDR3 is TGCGCCAGCACACAGGGGCGAGGCACTGAAGCTTTCTTT. The encoded protein is CASTQGRGTEAFF. Full variable domain (remainder filled in from reference TRBV5-1 and TRBJ1-1): KAGVTQTPRYLIKTRGQQVTLSCSPISGHRSVSWYQQTPGQGLQFLFEYFSETQRNKGNFPGRFSGRQFSNSRSEMNVSTLELGDSALYLCASTQGRGTEAFFGQGTRLTVV.

The chain uses TRBV5-6 and TRBJ2-3, with D possibly TRBD2 on 6 matching bases. The V end lost 4 bases, the J end lost 0 bases, and 12 bases lay between the germline ends. The CDR3 spans 15 residues. CDR1 is SGHDT, CDR2 YYEEEE, per germline. The CDR3 here is CASSLGLASTDTQYF. The CDR3 nucleotides read TGTGCCAGCAGCCTGGGACTCGCCAGCACAGATACGCAGTATTTT.

This clone showed up just once. The junction departs from germline at one end; a sequencing error may be responsible. The V and J genes are TRBV7-7 and TRBJ2-2, with D hard to call. Germline CDR1 reads SSHAT; CDR2 reads FNYEAQ (reference sequence). This CDR3 is built from 12 residues. The DNA for the CDR3 is TGTGCTAGCAGCTCGTTTACCGGGGAGCTGTTTTTT. Protein: CASSSFTGELFF.

This clone appeared a single time. The chain recombines TRBV28 with TRBJ1-5; TRBD1 might be the D (6 bases). V was clipped by 3 bases and J by 1 base, with 13 bases between them. CDR1 and CDR2 (germline): MDHEN, SYDVKM. The length of the CDR3 is 16 residues. This CDR3 reads CASSFSSQGSNQPQHF. CDR3 DNA sequence: TGTGCCAGCAGTTTTAGTAGTCAGGGGAGCAATCAGCCCCAGCATTTT.

V gene TRBV28 combines with J gene TRBJ1-1; 8 bases map to TRBD1. Per the germline V gene, CDR1 is MDHEN and CDR2 is SYDVKM. The CDR3 consists of 13 residues. Germline trimming cut 9 bases from V and 0 bases from J; bases unmatched to any gene: 3. This CDR3 reads CARTTGVNTEAFF. The CDR3 DNA reads TGTGCCAGAACGACAGGGGTGAACACTGAAGCTTTCTTT.

The chain has TRBV14 and TRBJ1-2; D perhaps matches TRBD1 (5 bases). This CDR3 has 11 amino acids. CDR1 is SGHDN, CDR2 FVKESK, per germline. V lost 3 bases and J 8 bases, leaving 7 bases between the germline ends. This CDR3 reads CASSQEGGYTF. CDR3 DNA: TGTGCCAGCAGCCAGGAGGGGGGCTACACCTTC.

The chain combines TRBV19 with TRBJ1-4; D is ambiguous. The CDR3 length is 15 residues. V shed 5 bases and J shed 7 bases, with 17 bases lying between them. Germline CDR1 and CDR2: LNHDA and SQIVND (reference sequence). CDR3 protein: CASSVSDTRGEKLFF. The CDR3 bases are TGTGCCAGTAGTGTCTCCGACACACGGGGTGAAAAACTGTTTTTT.

CDR3 bases: TGTGCCAGCAGCTTAGGTCTAGCGGAAGAGACCCAGTACTTC. Encoded protein: CASSLGLAEETQYF. This chain connects TRBV7-8 to TRBJ2-5, with 7 bases that match TRBD2. Germline CDR1 and CDR2: SGHVS and FQNEAQ. The CDR3 loop spans 14 amino acids. V shed 1 base and J 3 bases; nucleotides not matched to a gene: 2.

The V call is TRBV28, the J call TRBJ2-7, with D maybe TRBD1 (6 bases). Trimming shortened V by 4 bases and J by 4 bases, and 17 bases separated the two germline ends. Germline CDR1 and CDR2: MDHEN and SYDVKM. The CDR3 spans 15 residues. This chain's CDR3 is CASSSTGIPSYEQYF. The DNA of the CDR3 is TGTGCCAGCAGTTCTACAGGGATCCCGAGTTACGAGCAGTACTTC.

V usage is TRBV7-9 and J usage is TRBJ2-5; D remains ambiguous. The germline CDR1 and CDR2 sequences are SEHNR and FQNEAQ (reference sequence). CDR3 length: 15 amino acids. V lost 4 bases and J 2 bases, leaving 14 bases between the germline ends. The CDR3 protein is CASSSNPPWQETQYF. The CDR3 DNA is TGTGCCAGCAGCTCAAATCCTCCGTGGCAAGAGACCCAGTACTTC.

This clone was seen just once. The CDR3 DNA sequence: TGTGCCAGCAGCGCCCTCCCAGGGGCTAACTATGGCTACACCTTC. This sequence encodes CASSALPGANYGYTF. The chain has TRBV7-6 and TRBJ1-2; D is possibly TRBD1 (6 bases). Per germline, CDR1 SGHVS and CDR2 FNYEAQ. V gave up 5 bases and J gave up 0 bases, with 13 bases separating them. The CDR3 totals 15 residues.

The rearrangement joins TRBV4-3 to TRBJ2-2; 9 nucleotides line up with TRBD1. J gave up 9 bases and V 4 bases, and 6 bases lay outside the gene matches. The germline V gene has CDR1 LGHNA and CDR2 YSLEER. CDR3 size: 14 residues. The CDR3 region has the DNA TGCGCCAGCAGCCCCGGGACAGGGAGCAGGGAGCTGTTTTTT. Translating gives CASSPGTGSRELFF.

This rearrangement joins TRBV28 to TRBJ2-7, with D uncertain. The CDR3 sequence is 16 residues long. Germline CDR1 reads MDHEN; CDR2 reads SYDVKM. The germline V and J ends were trimmed by 5 bases and 3 bases, with 20 bases remaining between them. In DNA form, the CDR3 reads TGTGCCAGCAGTATACCCGAAGGGAACTCCAACTACGAGCAGTACTTC. This gives the protein CASSIPEGNSNYEQYF.

V gene TRBV6-5 combines with J gene TRBJ2-5; TRBD2 matches 9 bases. Trimming cost V 7 bases and J 2 bases; bases outside gene matches: 8. The CDR3 runs 15 residues. Germline V lookup: CDR1 MNHEY, CDR2 SVGAGI. The CDR3 spells CASTPGTSSQETQYF. The CDR3 bases are TGTGCCAGCACTCCCGGGACTAGCAGTCAAGAGACCCAGTACTTC.

The J gene is TRBJ1-2, the V gene TRBV6-6; perhaps TRBD1 as D (5 bases). V was clipped by 6 bases and J by 5 bases, with 19 bases between them. In germline, CDR1 is MNHNY, CDR2 SVGAGI (reference sequence). The CDR3 is 15 amino acids. CDR3 in DNA: TGTGCCAGCAGCCCCGAAACCCAGGGTTCTTATGGCTACACCTTC. Amino acid sequence: CASSPETQGSYGYTF.

The chain recombines TRBV11-3 with TRBJ2-1; D tentatively fits TRBD1 or TRBD2 (5 bases each). V lost 2 bases to trimming and J lost 10 bases, with 18 bases between them. The CDR3 runs to 15 residues. CDR1 is SGHNT and CDR2 is YENEEA in the germline V gene. The CDR3: CASSLSREKSSEQFF. CDR3 in DNA: TGTGCCAGCAGCTTATCCAGGGAGAAGAGCAGCGAGCAGTTCTTC.

The V call is TRBV6-5, the J call TRBJ2-5; TRBD1 agrees at 10 bases. Trimming removed 5 bases from V and 9 bases from J; junction bases left unmatched: 9. CDR3 length: 14 amino acids. The germline V gene encodes CDR1 MNHEY and CDR2 SVGAGI. The CDR3 sequence is CASSPGTGAVAQYF. The CDR3 DNA sequence: TGTGCCAGCAGTCCCGGGACAGGGGCAGTGGCCCAGTACTTC.

The chain combines TRBV10-3 with TRBJ2-2; TRBD2 matches at 9 bases. Germline CDR1 is ENHRY and CDR2 is SYGVKD. CDR3 size: 14 residues. After removal of 9 bases from V and 1 base from J, the junction contained 3 bases not matched to a gene. The chain's CDR3 is CAMAAGGNTGELFF. CDR3 nucleotides: TGTGCCATGGCAGCGGGAGGGAACACCGGGGAGCTGTTTTTT.

This chain's CDR3 is CASSPKSRVTNEKLFF. The DNA for the CDR3 is TGTGCCAGCAGCCCAAAAAGTAGGGTTACTAATGAAAAACTGTTTTTT. This chain uses TRBV7-6 with TRBJ1-4; D is ambiguous. The V gene's germline CDR1 is SGHVS and CDR2 FNYEAQ. The V end was cut by 5 bases, the J end by 2 bases, with 15 bases between. The CDR3 contains 16 residues.

The rearrangement uses TRBV27 and TRBJ2-5, with D tentatively TRBD2 (6 bases). Germline V gene lookup returns CDR1 MNHEY and CDR2 SMNVEV (reference sequence). This CDR3 is 16 amino acids long. Trimming stripped 4 bases from V and 2 bases from J, with 17 bases between. In nucleotides, the CDR3 is TGTGCCAGCAGTTCTTCCTGGGGGGAAAAACAAGAGACCCAGTACTTC. Its translation is CASSSSWGEKQETQYF.

The chain couples TRBV5-1 to TRBJ2-4; D might be TRBD1 or TRBD2, each matching 5 bases. The CDR3 length is 17 residues. V was pared by 0 bases and J by 1 base, with 14 bases between. The germline V gene encodes CDR1 SGHRS and CDR2 YFSETQ. CDR3 nucleotide sequence: TGCGCCAGCAGCTTGGTAAGTCTGGGACGGGCCAAAAACATTCAGTACTTC. Its protein is CASSLVSLGRAKNIQYF.